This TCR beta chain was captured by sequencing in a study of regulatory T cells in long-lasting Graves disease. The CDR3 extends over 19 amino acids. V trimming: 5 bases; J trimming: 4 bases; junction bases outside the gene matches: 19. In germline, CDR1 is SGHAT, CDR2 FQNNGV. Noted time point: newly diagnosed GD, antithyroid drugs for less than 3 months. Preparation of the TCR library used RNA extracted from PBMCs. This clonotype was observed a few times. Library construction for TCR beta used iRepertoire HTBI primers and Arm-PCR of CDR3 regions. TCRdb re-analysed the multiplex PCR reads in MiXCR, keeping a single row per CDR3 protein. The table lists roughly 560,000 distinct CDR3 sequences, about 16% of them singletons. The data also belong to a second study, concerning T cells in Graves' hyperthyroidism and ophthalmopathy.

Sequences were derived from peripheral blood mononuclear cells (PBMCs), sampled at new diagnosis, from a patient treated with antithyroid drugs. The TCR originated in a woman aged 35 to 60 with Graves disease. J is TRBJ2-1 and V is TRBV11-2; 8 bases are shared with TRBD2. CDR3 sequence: CASSPIARPASGPYNEQFF. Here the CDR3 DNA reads TGTGCCAGCAGCCCGATAGCGCGCCCTGCTAGCGGGCCTTACAATGAGCAGTTCTTC.